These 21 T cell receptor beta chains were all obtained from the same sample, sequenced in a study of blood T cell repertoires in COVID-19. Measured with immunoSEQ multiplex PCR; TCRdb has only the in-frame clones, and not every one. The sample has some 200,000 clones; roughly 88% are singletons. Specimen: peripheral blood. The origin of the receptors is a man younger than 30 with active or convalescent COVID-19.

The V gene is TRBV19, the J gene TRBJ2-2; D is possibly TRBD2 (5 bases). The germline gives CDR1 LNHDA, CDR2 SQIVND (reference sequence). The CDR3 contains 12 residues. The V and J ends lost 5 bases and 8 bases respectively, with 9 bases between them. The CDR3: CASSREGGELFF. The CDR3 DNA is TGTGCCAGTAGTCGGGAAGGGGGGGAGCTGTTTTTT.

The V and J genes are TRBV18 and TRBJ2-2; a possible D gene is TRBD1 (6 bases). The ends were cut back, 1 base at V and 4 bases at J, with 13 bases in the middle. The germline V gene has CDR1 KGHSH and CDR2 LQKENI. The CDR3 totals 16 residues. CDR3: CASSPLSGAVTGELFF. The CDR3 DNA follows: TGTGCCAGCTCACCACTTTCAGGGGCGGTCACCGGGGAGCTGTTTTTT.

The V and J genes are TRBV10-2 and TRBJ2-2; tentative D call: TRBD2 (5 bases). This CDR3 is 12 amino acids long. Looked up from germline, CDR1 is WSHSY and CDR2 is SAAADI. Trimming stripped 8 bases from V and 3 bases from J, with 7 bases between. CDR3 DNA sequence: TGCGCCAGCGCGAGGGACACCGGGGAGCTGTTTTTT. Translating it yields CASARDTGELFF.

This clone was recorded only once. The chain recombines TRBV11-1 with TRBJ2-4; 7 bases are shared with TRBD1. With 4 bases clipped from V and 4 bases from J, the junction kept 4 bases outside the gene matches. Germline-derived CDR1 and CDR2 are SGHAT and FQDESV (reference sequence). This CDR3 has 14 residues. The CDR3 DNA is TGTGCCAGCAGCTGGGACAGCAATAAAAACATTCAGTACTTC. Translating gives CASSWDSNKNIQYF. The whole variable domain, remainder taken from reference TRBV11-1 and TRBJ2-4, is EAEVAQSPRYKITEKSQAVAFWCDPISGHATLYWYRQILGQGPELLVQFQDESVVDDSQLPKDRFSAERLKGVDSTLKIQPAELGDSAMYLCASSWDSNKNIQYFGAGTRLSVL.

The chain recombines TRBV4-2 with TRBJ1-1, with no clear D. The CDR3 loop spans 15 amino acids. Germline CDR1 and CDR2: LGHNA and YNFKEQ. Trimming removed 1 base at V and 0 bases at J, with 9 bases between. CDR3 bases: TGTGCCAGCAGCCAAGTAACGTCGGTGAACACTGAAGCTTTCTTT. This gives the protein CASSQVTSVNTEAFF.

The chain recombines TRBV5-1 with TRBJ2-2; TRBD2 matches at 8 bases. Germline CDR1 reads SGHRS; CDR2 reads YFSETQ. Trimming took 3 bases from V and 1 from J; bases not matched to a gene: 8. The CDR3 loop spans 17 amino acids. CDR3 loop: CASSWGNSGVNTGELFF. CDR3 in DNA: TGCGCCAGCAGCTGGGGAAATAGCGGGGTGAACACCGGGGAGCTGTTTTTT.

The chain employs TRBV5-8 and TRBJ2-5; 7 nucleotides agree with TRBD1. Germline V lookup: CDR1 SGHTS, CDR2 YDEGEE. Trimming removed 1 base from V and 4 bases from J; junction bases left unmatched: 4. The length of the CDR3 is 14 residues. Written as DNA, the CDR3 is TGTGCCAGCAGCTTGTCACAGGGGAGAGAGACCCAGTACTTC. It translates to CASSLSQGRETQYF.

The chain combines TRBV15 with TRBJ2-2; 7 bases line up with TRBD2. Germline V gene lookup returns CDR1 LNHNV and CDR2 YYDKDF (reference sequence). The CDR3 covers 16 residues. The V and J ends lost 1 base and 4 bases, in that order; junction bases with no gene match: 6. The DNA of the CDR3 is TGTGCCACCAGCAGAGGGGAGGGCCGGATCACCGGGGAGCTGTTTTTT. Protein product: CATSRGEGRITGELFF.

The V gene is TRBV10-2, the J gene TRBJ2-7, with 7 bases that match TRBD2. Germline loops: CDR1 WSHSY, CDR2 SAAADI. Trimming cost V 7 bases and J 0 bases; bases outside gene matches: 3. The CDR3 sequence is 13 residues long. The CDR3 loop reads CASTPGGSYEQYF. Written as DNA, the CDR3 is TGCGCCAGCACCCCGGGGGGCTCCTACGAGCAGTACTTC.

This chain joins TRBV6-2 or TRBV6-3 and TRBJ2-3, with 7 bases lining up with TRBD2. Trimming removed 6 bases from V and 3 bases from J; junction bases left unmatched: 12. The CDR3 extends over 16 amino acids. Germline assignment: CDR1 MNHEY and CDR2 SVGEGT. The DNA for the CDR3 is TGTGCCAGCAGCCGCTTGGGGGGGATGGGTACAGATACGCAGTATTTT. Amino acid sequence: CASSRLGGMGTDTQYF.

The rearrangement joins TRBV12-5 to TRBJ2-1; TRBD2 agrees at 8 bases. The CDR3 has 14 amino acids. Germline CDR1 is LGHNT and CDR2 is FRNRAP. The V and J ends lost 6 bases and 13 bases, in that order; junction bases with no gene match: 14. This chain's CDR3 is CASGSSGAGGKQFF. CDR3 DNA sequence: TGTGCTAGTGGCAGTTCCGGTGCGGGGGGAAAACAGTTCTTC. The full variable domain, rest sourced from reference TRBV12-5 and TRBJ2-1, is DARVTQTPRHKVTEMGQEVTMRCQPILGHNTVFWYRQTMMQGLELLAYFRNRAPLDDSGMPKDRFSAEMPDATLATLKIQPSEPRDSAVYFCASGSSGAGGKQFFGPGTRLTVL.

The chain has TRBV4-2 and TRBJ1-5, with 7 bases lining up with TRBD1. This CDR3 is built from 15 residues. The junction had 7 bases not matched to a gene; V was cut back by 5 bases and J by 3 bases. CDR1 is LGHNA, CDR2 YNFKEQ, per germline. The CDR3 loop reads CASSDRAGNNQPQHF. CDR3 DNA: TGTGCCAGCAGCGACAGGGCGGGAAACAATCAGCCCCAGCATTTT.

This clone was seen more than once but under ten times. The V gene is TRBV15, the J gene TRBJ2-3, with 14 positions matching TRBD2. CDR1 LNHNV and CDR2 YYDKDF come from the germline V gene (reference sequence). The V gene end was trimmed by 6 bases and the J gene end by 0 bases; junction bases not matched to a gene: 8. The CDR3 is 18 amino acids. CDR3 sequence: CATREQTSGRESTDTQYF. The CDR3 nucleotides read TGTGCCACCAGGGAACAGACTAGCGGGAGGGAGAGCACAGATACGCAGTATTTT.

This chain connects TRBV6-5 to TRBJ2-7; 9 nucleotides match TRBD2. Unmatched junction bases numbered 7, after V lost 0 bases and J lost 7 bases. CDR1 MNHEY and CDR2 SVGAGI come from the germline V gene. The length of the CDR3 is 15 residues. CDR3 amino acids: CASSYSTGLAGEQYF. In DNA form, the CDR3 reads TGTGCCAGCAGTTACTCCACGGGGCTAGCGGGAGAGCAGTACTTC.

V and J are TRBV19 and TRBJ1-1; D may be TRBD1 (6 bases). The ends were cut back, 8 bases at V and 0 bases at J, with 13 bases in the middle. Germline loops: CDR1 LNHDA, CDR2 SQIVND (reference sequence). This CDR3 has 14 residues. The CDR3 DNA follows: TGTGCCAGTCTGAAGGCAGGGGTGAACACTGAAGCTTTCTTT. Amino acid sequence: CASLKAGVNTEAFF.

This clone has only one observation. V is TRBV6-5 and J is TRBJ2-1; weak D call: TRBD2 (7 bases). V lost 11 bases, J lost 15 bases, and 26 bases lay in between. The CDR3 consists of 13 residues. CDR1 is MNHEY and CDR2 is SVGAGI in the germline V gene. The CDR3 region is CASNESGGRRRFF. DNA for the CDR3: TGTGCCTCGAATGAATCGGGGGGCCGTCGACGGTTCTTC.

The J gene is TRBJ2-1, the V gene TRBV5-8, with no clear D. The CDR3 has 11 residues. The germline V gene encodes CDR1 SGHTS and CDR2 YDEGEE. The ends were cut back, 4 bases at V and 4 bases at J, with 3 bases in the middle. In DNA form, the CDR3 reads TGTGCCAGCAGCCTTTACAATGAGCAGTTCTTC. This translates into CASSLYNEQFF. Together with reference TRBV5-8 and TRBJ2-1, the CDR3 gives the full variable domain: EAGVTQSPTHLIKTRGQQATLRCSPISGHTSVYWYQQALGLGLQFLLWYDEGEERNRGNFPPRFSGRQFPNYSSELNVNALELEDSALYLCASSLYNEQFFGPGTRLTVL.

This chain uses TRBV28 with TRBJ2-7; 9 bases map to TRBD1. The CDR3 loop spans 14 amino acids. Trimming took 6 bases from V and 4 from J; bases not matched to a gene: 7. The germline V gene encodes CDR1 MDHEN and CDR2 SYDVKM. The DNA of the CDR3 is TGTGCCAGCAGCGTATACAGGGGGCCGTACGAGCAGTACTTC. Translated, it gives CASSVYRGPYEQYF.

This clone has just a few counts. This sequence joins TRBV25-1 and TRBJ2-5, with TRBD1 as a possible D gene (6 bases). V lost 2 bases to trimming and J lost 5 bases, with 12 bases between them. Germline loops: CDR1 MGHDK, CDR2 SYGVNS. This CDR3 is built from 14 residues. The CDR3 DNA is TGTGCCAGCAGTGAAAGGGGACATGGGGAGACCCAGTACTTC. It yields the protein CASSERGHGETQYF.

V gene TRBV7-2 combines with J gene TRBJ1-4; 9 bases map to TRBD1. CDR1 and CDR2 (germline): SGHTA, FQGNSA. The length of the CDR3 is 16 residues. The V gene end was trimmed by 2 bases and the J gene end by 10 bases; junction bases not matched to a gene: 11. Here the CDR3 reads CASSLLDRGYTGKLFF. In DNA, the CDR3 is TGTGCCAGCAGCTTACTAGACAGGGGGTATACTGGAAAACTGTTTTTT.

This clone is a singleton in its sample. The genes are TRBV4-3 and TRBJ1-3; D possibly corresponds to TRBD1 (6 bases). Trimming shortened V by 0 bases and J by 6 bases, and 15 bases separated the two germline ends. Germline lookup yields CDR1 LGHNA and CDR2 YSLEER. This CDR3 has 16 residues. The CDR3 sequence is CASSQDLTGLANTIYF. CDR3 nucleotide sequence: TGCGCCAGCAGCCAAGATCTGACAGGACTAGCAAACACCATATATTTT.